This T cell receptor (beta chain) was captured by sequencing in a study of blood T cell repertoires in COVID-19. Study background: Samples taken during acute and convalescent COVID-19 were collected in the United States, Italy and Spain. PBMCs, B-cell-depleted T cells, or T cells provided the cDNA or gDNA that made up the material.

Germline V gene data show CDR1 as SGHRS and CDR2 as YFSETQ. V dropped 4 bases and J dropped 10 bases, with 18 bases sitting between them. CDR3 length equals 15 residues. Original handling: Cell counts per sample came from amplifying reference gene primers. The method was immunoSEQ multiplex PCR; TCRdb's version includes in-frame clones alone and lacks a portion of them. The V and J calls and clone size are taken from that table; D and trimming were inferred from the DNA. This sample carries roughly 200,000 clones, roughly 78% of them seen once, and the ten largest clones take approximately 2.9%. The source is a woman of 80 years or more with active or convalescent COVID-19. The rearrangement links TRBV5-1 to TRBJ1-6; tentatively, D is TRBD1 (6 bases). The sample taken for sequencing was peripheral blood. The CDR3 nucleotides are TGCGCCAGCAGCCTACTGGACAGCACTGGGTCACCCCTCCACTTT. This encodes CASSLLDSTGSPLHF.